These 18 T cell receptor beta chains were all obtained from the same sample, sequenced in a study of neurological immune-mediated disorders (dated by TCRdb to between 2019 and 2020). Library generation was performed with 5' RACE. This sample was sequenced with an Illumina HiSeq 2500. TCRdb reprocessed the public reads (quality trimming at Q25 with fastp, clone calling with MiXCR) and kept in-frame beta chains. Every entry covers one CDR3 protein and lists the most common genes and DNA from its rows. Across this sample there are 75,000 to 85,000 distinct CDR3 sequences, with 17% seen only once. The ten top clones hold 15% of the sample. Input material: PBMCs. All receptors come from a woman between 40 and 50 years old in good health.

This clonotype was detected many times. The chain combines TRBV5-1 with TRBJ1-1; the D is unclear. Trimming left V 3 bases short and J 1 base short, with 13 bases between. This CDR3 spans 15 amino acids. Germline CDR1 reads SGHRS; CDR2 reads YFSETQ. CDR3 residues: CASSSDLRRNTEAFF. CDR3 DNA: TGCGCCAGCAGCTCGGATTTGAGGCGGAACACTGAAGCTTTCTTT.

This clonotype showed up many times. This chain uses TRBV20-1 with TRBJ2-7; unclear D gene. V dropped 0 bases and J dropped 3 bases, with 15 bases sitting between them. Germline V lookup: CDR1 DFQATT, CDR2 SNEGSKA (reference sequence). This CDR3 is built from 15 residues. CDR3 DNA sequence: TGCAGTGCTAGAGATCGTGATCAGTTCTTCTACGAGCAGTACTTC. Amino acids: CSARDRDQFFYEQYF.

The genes are TRBV20-1 and TRBJ2-2, with D possibly being TRBD2 (7 bases). Germline V CDR1 and CDR2: DFQATT, SNEGSKA (reference sequence). The CDR3 consists of 14 residues. V gave up 6 bases and J gave up 6 bases, with 17 bases separating them. As DNA, the CDR3 is TGCAGTGCCCGCCGGGGGGCCTTCGCCGGGGAGCTGTTTTTT. This sequence encodes CSARRGAFAGELFF.

This clonotype was recorded many times. This chain links TRBV27 with TRBJ2-3; possibly TRBD2 for D (6 bases). V lost 1 base, J lost 1 base, and 18 bases lay in between. Per the germline V gene, CDR1 is MNHEY and CDR2 is SMNVEV (reference sequence). There are 18 residues in the CDR3. CDR3 bases: TGTGCCAGCAGTTTATACTCCCTGGACGGGAGAGGCACAGATACGCAGTATTTT. Translated, it gives CASSLYSLDGRGTDTQYF.

This clonotype was seen at least ten times. J is TRBJ2-5 and V is TRBV12-3 or TRBV12-4; maybe TRBD2 (5 bases). Trimming stripped 6 bases from V and 4 bases from J, with 12 bases between. This CDR3 has 13 amino acids. The CDR3 DNA follows: TGTGCCAGCAGCCCGGCCGAGGGAGAGACCCAGTACTTC. Translation gives CASSPAEGETQYF.

This clonotype was seen many times. This sequence joins TRBV20-1 and TRBJ2-1; D unresolved. The CDR3 runs 12 residues. V was cut by 6 bases and J by 0 bases, with 6 bases left in between. Per the germline V gene, CDR1 is DFQATT and CDR2 is SNEGSKA (reference sequence). The CDR3 nucleotides are TGCAGTGCACAGATCTCCTACAATGAGCAGTTCTTC. Translation gives CSAQISYNEQFF.

The V and J genes are TRBV6-5 and TRBJ1-5; 7 bases match TRBD1. The germline CDR1 and CDR2 sequences are MNHEY and SVGAGI. The CDR3 covers 15 residues. The ends lost 0 bases at V and 3 bases at J; junction bases unmatched: 2. The CDR3, as DNA: TGTGCCAGCAGTTACTCGACAGGGCCCAATCAGCCCCAGCATTTT. Translating gives CASSYSTGPNQPQHF.

This chain links TRBV12-3 or TRBV12-4 with TRBJ1-1; D is undetermined. V lost 4 bases and J lost 1, with 10 bases in between. The CDR3 covers 14 residues. The CDR3 DNA follows: TGTGCCAGCAGTTCTCTCAGGACGAACACTGAAGCTTTCTTT. Its translation is CASSSLRTNTEAFF.

This clonotype was picked up many times. The rearrangement joins TRBV20-1 to TRBJ2-4; no clear D gene. The V and J ends lost 0 bases and 2 bases respectively, with 11 bases between them. Germline CDR1 is DFQATT and CDR2 is SNEGSKA (reference sequence). The CDR3 loop spans 15 amino acids. For the CDR3, the DNA is TGCAGTGCTAGAGACCCAAGAAGCTCCAAAAACATTCAGTACTTC. The encoded protein is CSARDPRSSKNIQYF.

This clonotype was counted ten times or more. V usage is TRBV29-1 and J usage is TRBJ1-2; D may be TRBD1 (5 bases). The V gene's germline CDR1 is SQVTM and CDR2 ANQGSEA. CDR3 size: 13 residues. Trimming stripped 0 bases from V and 6 bases from J, with 11 bases between. CDR3 nucleotide sequence: TGCAGCGTTGAAGAGGGTTGGGGGGATGGCTACACCTTC. It codes for CSVEEGWGDGYTF. Full variable domain (remainder filled in from reference TRBV29-1 and TRBJ1-2): SAVISQKPSRDICQRGTSLTIQCQVDSQVTMMFWYRQQPGQSLTLIATANQGSEATYESGFVIDKFPISRPNLTFSTLTVSNMSPEDSSIYLCSVEEGWGDGYTFGSGTRLTVV.

On this clonotype: One junction end does not reproduce the germline sequence, and a read error may be involved. The chain combines TRBV28 with TRBJ2-5; maybe TRBD1 (5 bases). The CDR3 loop spans 22 amino acids. CDR1 is MDHEN, CDR2 SYDVKM, per germline. The CDR3 nucleotides are TGTGTCAGCAGTTTGCCCACTCACCCGAGACAGAACAGCCTTAGATTACAAGAGACCCAGTACTTC. It specifies CVSSLPTHPRQNSLRLQETQYF.

Ten or more counts support this clonotype. This rearrangement joins TRBV20-1 to TRBJ2-7, with 7 nucleotides matching TRBD1. Germline-derived CDR1 and CDR2 are DFQATT and SNEGSKA (reference sequence). V was pared by 5 bases and J by 3 bases, with 4 bases of the junction left unmatched. CDR3 length: 12 residues. The DNA for the CDR3 is TGCAGTGCTTCAGGGGGAAGCTACGAGCAGTACTTC. This gives the protein CSASGGSYEQYF.

This clonotype was observed at least ten times. The gene calls are TRBV10-3 and TRBJ2-3, with 7 positions matching TRBD2. V lost 3 bases, J lost 4 bases, and 10 bases stayed unmatched. There are 16 residues in the CDR3. Germline lookup yields CDR1 ENHRY and CDR2 SYGVKD. CDR3 region: CAISDLGGSTSDTQYF. CDR3 coding DNA: TGTGCCATCAGTGACCTCGGGGGGTCTACGTCAGATACGCAGTATTTT.

This clonotype was found many times. The chain uses TRBV2 and TRBJ2-7; perhaps TRBD1 as D (6 bases). V was shortened by 5 bases and J by 9 bases, with 11 bases between the two germline ends. In germline, CDR1 is SNHLY, CDR2 FYNNEI. CDR3 size: 11 residues. Here the CDR3 reads CASSNQGWQYV. The CDR3 coding sequence is TGTGCCAGCAGTAACCAGGGGTGGCAGTACGTC.

This clonotype was found many times. The V and J genes are TRBV12-3 or TRBV12-4 and TRBJ1-2; D remains unclear. V lost 1 base to trimming and J lost 8 bases, with 20 bases between them. The CDR3 extends over 16 amino acids. The CDR3 protein is CASSLVPASAVWGYTF. The CDR3, as DNA: TGTGCCAGCAGTTTAGTTCCCGCGTCCGCGGTATGGGGCTACACCTTC.

This clonotype has just a few counts. This chain's CDR3 is CASSSDQGYTEKLFF. The DNA for the CDR3 is TGTGCCAGCTCATCGGATCAGGGCTATACTGAAAAACTGTTTTTT. The chain uses TRBV18 and TRBJ1-4; D might be TRBD1 (5 bases). V was cut by 5 bases and J by 7 bases, with 17 bases left in between. Germline V gene sequence: CDR1 KGHSH, CDR2 LQKENI. CDR3 length: 15 amino acids.

There are many counts of this clonotype. The chain joins TRBV7-2 to TRBJ2-3, with D unclear. Trimming cost V 1 base and J 3 bases, with 20 bases left between them. Per germline, CDR1 SGHTA and CDR2 FQGNSA. The CDR3 has 18 residues. CDR3 amino acids: CASSLEPWTAGRTDTQYF. For the CDR3, the DNA is TGTGCCAGCAGCTTAGAGCCCTGGACCGCCGGTCGGACAGATACGCAGTATTTT.

At least ten counts were recorded for this clonotype. The chain employs TRBV27 and TRBJ2-6; TRBD1 matches at 9 bases. V lost 8 bases and J lost 4; bases outside the gene matches: 6. This CDR3 comprises 15 residues. Per germline, CDR1 MNHEY and CDR2 SMNVEV (reference sequence). CDR3 in amino acids: CASSGTGLGANVLTF. The CDR3 coding sequence is TGTGCCAGCTCCGGGACAGGGCTCGGGGCCAACGTCCTGACTTTC.